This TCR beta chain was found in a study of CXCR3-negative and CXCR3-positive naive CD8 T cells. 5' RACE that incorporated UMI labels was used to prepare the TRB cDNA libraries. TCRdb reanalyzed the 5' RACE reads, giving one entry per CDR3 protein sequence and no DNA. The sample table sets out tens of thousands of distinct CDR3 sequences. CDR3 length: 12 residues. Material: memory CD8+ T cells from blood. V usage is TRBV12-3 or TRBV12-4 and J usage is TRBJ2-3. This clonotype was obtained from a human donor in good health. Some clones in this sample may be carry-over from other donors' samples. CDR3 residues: CASSVLSDTQYF.